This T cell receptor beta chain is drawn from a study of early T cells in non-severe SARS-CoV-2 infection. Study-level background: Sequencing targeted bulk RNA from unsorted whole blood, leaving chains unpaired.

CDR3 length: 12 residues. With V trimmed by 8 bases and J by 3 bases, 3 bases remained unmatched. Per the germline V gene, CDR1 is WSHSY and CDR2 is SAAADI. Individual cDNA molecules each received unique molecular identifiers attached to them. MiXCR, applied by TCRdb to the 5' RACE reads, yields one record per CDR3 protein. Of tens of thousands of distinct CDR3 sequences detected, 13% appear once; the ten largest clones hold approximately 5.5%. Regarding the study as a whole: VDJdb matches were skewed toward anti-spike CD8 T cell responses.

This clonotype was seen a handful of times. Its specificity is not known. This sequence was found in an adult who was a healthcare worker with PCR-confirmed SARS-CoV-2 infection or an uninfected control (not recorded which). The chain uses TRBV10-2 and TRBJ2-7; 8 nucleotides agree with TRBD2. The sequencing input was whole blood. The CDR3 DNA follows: TGCGCCAGCGGCGGGGGGTACTACGAGCAGTACTTC. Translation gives CASGGGYYEQYF.